These 11 T cell receptor beta chains were all obtained from the same sample, sequenced in a study of T cells after posttransplantation cyclophosphamide. The protocol was immunoSEQ multiplex PCR, while the TCRdb copy is restricted to in-frame clones and leaves out a portion. The sample yields about 22,000 clones, about 89% seen once. Controls had myeloablative marrow grafts with methotrexate and calcineurin inhibitor, sampled at 1 year. Sequenced here: PBMCs, sampled after an allogeneic stem cell transplant with a calcineurin inhibitor and methotrexate. Receptor source: a female patient aged 50 to 65 who received an allogeneic stem cell transplant from an unrelated donor, was CMV-positive, and had chronic GVHD only. The graft donor may have contributed some T cells.

This clone has only a few counts. V usage is TRBV7-9 and J usage is TRBJ2-7, with D unclear. Germline V CDR1 and CDR2: SEHNR, FQNEAQ (reference sequence). This CDR3 is built from 11 residues. V was clipped by 4 bases and J by 9 bases, with 10 bases between them. The CDR3 region is CASSSYSGQYF. The DNA for the CDR3 is TGTGCCAGCAGCTCATACAGTGGGCAGTACTTC.

V and J are TRBV19 and TRBJ2-2; the match to TRBD1 covers 7 bases. The CDR3 covers 18 residues. After removal of 0 bases from V and 4 bases from J, the junction contained 11 bases not matched to a gene. Per the germline V gene, CDR1 is LNHDA and CDR2 is SQIVND (reference sequence). The CDR3 sequence: CASSIDRATGLFTGELFF. The CDR3 DNA reads TGTGCCAGTAGTATAGATCGTGCGACAGGGTTATTCACCGGGGAGCTGTTTTTT.

This rearrangement joins TRBV10-2 to TRBJ1-5; D might be TRBD1 (5 bases). Germline-derived CDR1 and CDR2 are WSHSY and SAAADI. Deletions cut 5 bases from V and 2 bases from J, with 13 bases between. The CDR3 totals 15 residues. CDR3 residues: CASSPDSMGNQPQHF. DNA of the CDR3: TGCGCCAGCAGTCCCGACAGCATGGGCAATCAGCCCCAGCATTTT.

The chain employs TRBV29-1 and TRBJ2-7, with 10 bases identical to TRBD1. V shed 5 bases and J 2 bases; nucleotides not matched to a gene: 3. The CDR3 has 13 residues. Germline loops: CDR1 SQVTM, CDR2 ANQGSEA. Here the CDR3 reads CSVTGQGTYEQYF. CDR3 in DNA: TGCAGCGTTACGGGACAGGGGACCTACGAGCAGTACTTC.

The chain links TRBV27 to TRBJ1-5; a possible D gene is TRBD1 (5 bases). The CDR3 is 14 amino acids. Trimming shortened V by 2 bases and J by 4 bases, and 9 bases separated the two germline ends. Looked up from germline, CDR1 is MNHEY and CDR2 is SMNVEV (reference sequence). CDR3: CASSLRGGNQPQHF. CDR3 DNA sequence: TGTGCCAGCAGTTTACGGGGGGGTAATCAGCCCCAGCATTTT.

CDR3 amino acids: CASSLEVRGTEAFF. In DNA form, the CDR3 reads TGTGCCAGTAGTCTTGAGGTCCGGGGAACTGAAGCTTTCTTT. The chain links TRBV19 to TRBJ1-1; D is ambiguous. Germline values: CDR1 LNHDA, CDR2 SQIVND (reference sequence). Trimming shortened V by 5 bases and J by 5 bases, and 15 bases separated the two germline ends. The CDR3 has 14 amino acids.

This sequence joins TRBV9 and TRBJ1-6, with D perhaps matching TRBD1 (6 bases). The CDR3 length is 14 residues. V lost 3 bases and J lost 11, with 15 bases in between. Looked up from germline, CDR1 is SGDLS and CDR2 is YYNGEE. Here the CDR3 DNA reads TGTGCCAGCAGCGCGAGACAGGTTTCGACACCCCTCCACTTT. Amino acids: CASSARQVSTPLHF.

The CDR3 region has the DNA TGTGCCAGCAGCTTAGCTCCTAGCGGGAGCTACGAGCAGTACTTC. Its translation is CASSLAPSGSYEQYF. The rearrangement uses TRBV11-2 and TRBJ2-7, with 10 bases aligning to TRBD2. V dropped 1 base and J dropped 3; count of bases not matched to a gene: 3. The CDR3 consists of 15 residues. Germline V gene data show CDR1 as SGHAT and CDR2 as FQNNGV.

The DNA of the CDR3 is TGTGCCAGCAGCTTAGTGAGCTACAATGAGCAGTTCTTC. Its protein product is CASSLVSYNEQFF. The chain carries TRBV11-2 and TRBJ2-1; D uncertain. The length of the CDR3 is 13 residues. Trimming stripped 1 base from V and 3 bases from J, with 4 bases between. Germline values: CDR1 SGHAT, CDR2 FQNNGV.

This rearrangement joins TRBV4-2 to TRBJ2-7, with 8 bases that match TRBD2. Germline V CDR1 and CDR2: LGHNA, YNFKEQ. With V trimmed by 4 bases and J by 2 bases, 7 bases remained unmatched. The CDR3 is made up of 15 amino acids. CDR3 sequence reads: CASSRGGSGTYEQYF. CDR3 nucleotides: TGTGCCAGCAGCCGCGGGGGTAGCGGGACCTACGAGCAGTACTTC.

The chain has TRBV5-1 and TRBJ1-1; no firm D call. The CDR3 covers 14 residues. Germline assignment: CDR1 SGHRS and CDR2 YFSETQ. With 0 bases removed from V and 4 bases from J, the gap between germline ends came to 10 bases. The CDR3 loop reads CASSLGTRATEAFF. The CDR3 DNA sequence: TGCGCCAGCAGCTTGGGGACTAGGGCCACTGAAGCTTTCTTT.